This is a list of T cell receptor beta chains from one sample in a study of OX40 agonist ivuxolimab in advanced cancers. The assay was immunoSEQ multiplex PCR, and TCRdb's table has in-frame clones only and misses some. The sample gives about 78,000 clones, almost 95% of which show up once; 2.8% is in the top ten. Sequenced material: CD4+ or CD8+ T cells sorted from blood, taken in a trial of the OX40 agonist ivuxolimab. The origin of the receptors is an adult with an advanced solid tumor such as melanoma, head and neck, liver or kidney cancer. Each CDR3 is given with its conserved first and last residue. D genes are given only for firm matches.

TRBV4-2	TRBD2	TRBJ2-1	TGTGCCAGCAGCCAGGTGGGACTAGCGGGGGATTTCGGGCAGTTCTTC	CASSQVGLAGDFGQFF
TRBV5-1	.	TRBJ2-2	TGCGCCAGCACCCCCCGGGTGAGCGGGGAGCTGTTTTTT	CASTPRVSGELFF
TRBV7-2	TRBD1	TRBJ2-7	TGTGCCAGCAGCCCCCAGACAGGGGAGTCCTACGAGCAGTACTTC	CASSPQTGESYEQYF
TRBV11-2	.	TRBJ1-2	TGTGCCAGCAGCAAAAGGAATTCTAACTATGGCTACACCTTC	CASSKRNSNYGYTF
TRBV27	TRBD1	TRBJ1-4	TGTGCCAGCAGACGGGCTGGGACAGGTTTTGAGAAACTGTTTTTT	CASRRAGTGFEKLFF
TRBV30	TRBD2	TRBJ2-4	TGTGCCTGGAGTTCCCCAGCGGGGGGGAGACTAGCCAAAAACATTCAGTACTTC	CAWSSPAGGRLAKNIQYF
TRBV18	.	TRBJ2-3	TGTGCCAGCTCACTGGGGGGCCCAGATACGCAGTATTTT	CASSLGGPDTQYF
TRBV30	.	TRBJ2-5	TGTGCCTGGCCTTCCAAAAGGGGGGCCGGAGAGACCCAGTACTTC	CAWPSKRGAGETQYF
TRBV6-6	TRBD1	TRBJ1-2	TGTGCCAGCATAGGACAGGGGGCTAACTATGGCTACACCTTC	CASIGQGANYGYTF
TRBV4-2	.	TRBJ2-5	TGTGCCAGCAGCCACTCAGGCCAGGGAAAAGTCCAAGAGACCCAGTACTTC	CASSHSGQGKVQETQYF
TRBV15	.	TRBJ2-5	TGTGCCACCAGCAGAGATCCACAAGAGACCCAGTACTTC	CATSRDPQETQYF
TRBV29-1	TRBD1	TRBJ1-2	TGCAGCGTTTCAGGGGGTGTTGGGTATGGCTACACCTTC	CSVSGGVGYGYTF
TRBV4-1	TRBD2	TRBJ2-5	TGCGCCAGCAGCCAACCTCCAAAGACTAGCGGGAGGGAAGAGACCCAGTACTTC	CASSQPPKTSGREETQYF
TRBV2	.	TRBJ2-7	TGTGCCAGCAGCGTGGGGGGCGTTGGGCACCGGGTGGCCTACGAGCAGTACTTC	CASSVGGVGHRVAYEQYF
TRBV7-2	TRBD1	TRBJ1-1	TGTGCCAGCAGCCTACAGGGGGCTGACACTGAAGCTTTCTTT	CASSLQGADTEAFF
TRBV10-3	.	TRBJ1-1	TGTGCCATGAGACAGAGGATGAACACTGAAGCTTTCTTT	CAMRQRMNTEAFF
TRBV7-2	.	TRBJ2-7	TGTGCCAGCAGCTTGCTTGGAGGCCACGAGCAGTACTTC	CASSLLGGHEQYF
TRBV5-4	.	TRBJ1-1	TGTGCCAGCAGAGGACAGAACACTGAAGCTTTCTTT	CASRGQNTEAFF
TRBV18	.	TRBJ2-2	TGTGCCAGCTCAGAAGGGGCCGGGACCGACAACACCGGGGAGCTGTTTTTT	CASSEGAGTDNTGELFF
TRBV27	TRBD1	TRBJ1-1	TGTGCCAGCAGTTCCGGGACAGGGACCCCCCGGAAAGCTTTCTTT	CASSSGTGTPRKAFF
TRBV5-1	.	TRBJ1-4	TGCGCCAGCAGCGGTGATCTTAATGAAAAACTGTTTTTT	CASSGDLNEKLFF
TRBV5-1	.	TRBJ1-2	TGCGCCAGCAGCTCCTCAGGGGAAGGCGGCTACACCTTC	CASSSSGEGGYTF
TRBV6-5	.	TRBJ1-1	TGTGCCAGCAACTCGGAGTCTGAAGCTTTCTTT	CASNSESEAFF
TRBV6-5	.	TRBJ1-2	TGTGCCAGCTTCGCCTCGGGGGGCGGCTACACCTTC	CASFASGGGYTF